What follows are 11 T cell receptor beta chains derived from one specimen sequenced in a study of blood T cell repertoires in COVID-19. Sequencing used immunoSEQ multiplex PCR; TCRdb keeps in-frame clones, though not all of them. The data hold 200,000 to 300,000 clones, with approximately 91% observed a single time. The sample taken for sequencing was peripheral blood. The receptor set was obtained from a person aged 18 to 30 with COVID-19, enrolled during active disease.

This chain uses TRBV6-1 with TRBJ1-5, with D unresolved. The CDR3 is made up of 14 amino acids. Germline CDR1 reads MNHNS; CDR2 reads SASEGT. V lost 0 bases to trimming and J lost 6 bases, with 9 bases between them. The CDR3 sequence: CASSEARVGQPQHF. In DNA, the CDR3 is TGTGCCAGCAGTGAAGCGAGGGTGGGTCAGCCCCAGCATTTT.

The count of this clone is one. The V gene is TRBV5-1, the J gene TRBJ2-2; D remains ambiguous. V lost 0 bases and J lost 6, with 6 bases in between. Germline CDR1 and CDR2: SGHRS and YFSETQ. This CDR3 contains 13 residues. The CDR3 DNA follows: TGCGCCAGCAGCTTGGTTGTCGCCGGGGAGCTGTTTTTT. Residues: CASSLVVAGELFF.

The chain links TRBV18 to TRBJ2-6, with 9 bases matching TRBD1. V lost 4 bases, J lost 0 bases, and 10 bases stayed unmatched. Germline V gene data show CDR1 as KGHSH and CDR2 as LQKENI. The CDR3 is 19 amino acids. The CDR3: CASSLPAGQGSSGANVLTF. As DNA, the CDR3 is TGTGCCAGCTCACTACCCGCGGGACAGGGCTCCTCTGGGGCCAACGTCCTGACTTTC. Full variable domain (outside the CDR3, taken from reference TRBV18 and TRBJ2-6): NAGVMQNPRHLVRRRGQEARLRCSPMKGHSHVYWYRQLPEEGLKFMVYLQKENIIDESGMPKERFSAEFPKEGPSILRIQQVVRGDSAAYFCASSLPAGQGSSGANVLTFGAGSRLTVL.

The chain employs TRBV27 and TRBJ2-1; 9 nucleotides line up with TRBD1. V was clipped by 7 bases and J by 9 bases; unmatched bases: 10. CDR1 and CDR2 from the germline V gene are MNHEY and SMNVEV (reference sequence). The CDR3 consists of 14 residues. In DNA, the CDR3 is TGTGCCAGCAAGTACACAACAGGGGGCGGTGAGCAGTTCTTC. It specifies CASKYTTGGGEQFF.

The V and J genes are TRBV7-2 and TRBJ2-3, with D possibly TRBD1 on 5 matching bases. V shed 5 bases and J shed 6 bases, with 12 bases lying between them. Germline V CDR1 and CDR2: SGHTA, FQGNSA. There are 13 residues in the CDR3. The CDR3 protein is CASSAQRGDTQYF. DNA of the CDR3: TGTGCCAGCAGCGCCCAAAGGGGTGATACGCAGTATTTT.

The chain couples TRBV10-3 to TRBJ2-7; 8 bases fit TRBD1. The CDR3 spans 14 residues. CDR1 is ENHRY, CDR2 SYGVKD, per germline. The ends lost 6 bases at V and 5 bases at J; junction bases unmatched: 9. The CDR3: CAISRTGLGHEQYF. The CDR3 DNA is TGTGCCATCAGCAGGACAGGGCTTGGTCACGAGCAGTACTTC.

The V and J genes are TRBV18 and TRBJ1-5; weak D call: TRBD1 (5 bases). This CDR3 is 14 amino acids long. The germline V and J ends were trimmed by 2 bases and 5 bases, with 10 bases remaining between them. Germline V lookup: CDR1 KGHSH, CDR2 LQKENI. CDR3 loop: CASSPGGLYQPQHF. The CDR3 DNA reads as TGTGCCAGCTCACCAGGGGGGTTGTATCAGCCCCAGCATTTT.

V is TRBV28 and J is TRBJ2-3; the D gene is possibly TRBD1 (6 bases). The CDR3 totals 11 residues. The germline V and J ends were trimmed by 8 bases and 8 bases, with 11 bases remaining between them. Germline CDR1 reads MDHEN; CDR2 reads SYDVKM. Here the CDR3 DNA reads TGTGCCAGCTTCAGGGACACTACGCAGTATTTT. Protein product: CASFRDTTQYF.

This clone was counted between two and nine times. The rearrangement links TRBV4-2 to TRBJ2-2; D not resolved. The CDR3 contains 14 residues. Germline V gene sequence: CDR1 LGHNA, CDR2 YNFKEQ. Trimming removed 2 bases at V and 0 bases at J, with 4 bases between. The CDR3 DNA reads TGTGCCAGCAGCCAACCGGCGAACACCGGGGAGCTGTTTTTT. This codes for CASSQPANTGELFF.

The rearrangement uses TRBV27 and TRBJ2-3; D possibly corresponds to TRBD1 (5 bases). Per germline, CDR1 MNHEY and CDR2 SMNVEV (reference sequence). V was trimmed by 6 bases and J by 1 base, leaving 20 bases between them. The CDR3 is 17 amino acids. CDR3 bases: TGTGCCAGCAGACGAAATGTTCCAGGGATAGGCACAGATACGCAGTATTTT. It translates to CASRRNVPGIGTDTQYF.

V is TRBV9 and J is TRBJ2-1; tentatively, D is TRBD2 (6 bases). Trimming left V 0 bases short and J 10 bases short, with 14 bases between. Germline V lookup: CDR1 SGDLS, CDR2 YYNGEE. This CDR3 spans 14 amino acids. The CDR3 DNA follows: TGTGCCAGCAGCGTAGCTGTCGGGAGTGGGGAGCAGTTCTTC. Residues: CASSVAVGSGEQFF.